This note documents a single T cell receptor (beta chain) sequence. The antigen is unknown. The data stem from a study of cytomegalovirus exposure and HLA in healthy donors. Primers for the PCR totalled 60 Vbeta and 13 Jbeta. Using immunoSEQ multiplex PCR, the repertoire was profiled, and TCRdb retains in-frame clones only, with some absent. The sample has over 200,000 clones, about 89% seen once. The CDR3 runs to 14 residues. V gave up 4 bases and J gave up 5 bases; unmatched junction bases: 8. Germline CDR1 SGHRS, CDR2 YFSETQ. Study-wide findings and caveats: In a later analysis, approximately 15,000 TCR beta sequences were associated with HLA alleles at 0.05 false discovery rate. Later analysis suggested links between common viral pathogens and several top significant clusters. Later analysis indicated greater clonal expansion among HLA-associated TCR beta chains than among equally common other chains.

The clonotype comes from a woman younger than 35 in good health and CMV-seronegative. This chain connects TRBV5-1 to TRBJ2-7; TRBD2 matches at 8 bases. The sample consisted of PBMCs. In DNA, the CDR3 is TGCGCCAGCAGCCCGGGGGCGGGGGGTCACGAGCAGTACTTC. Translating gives CASSPGAGGHEQYF.